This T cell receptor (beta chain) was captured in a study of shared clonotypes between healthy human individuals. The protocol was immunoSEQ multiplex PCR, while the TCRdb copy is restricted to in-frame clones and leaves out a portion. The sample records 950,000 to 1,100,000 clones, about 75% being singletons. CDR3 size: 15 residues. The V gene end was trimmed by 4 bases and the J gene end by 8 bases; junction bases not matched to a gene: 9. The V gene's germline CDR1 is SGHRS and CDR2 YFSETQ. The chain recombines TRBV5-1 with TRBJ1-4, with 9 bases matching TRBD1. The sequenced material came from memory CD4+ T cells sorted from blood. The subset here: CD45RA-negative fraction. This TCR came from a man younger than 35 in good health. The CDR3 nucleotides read TGCGCCAGCAGCCCCGCCGGACAGGGGAACGAAAAACTGTTTTTT. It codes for CASSPAGQGNEKLFF.